Described below is a single TCR beta chain sequence and its context. Its antigen remains unidentified. Authors' analysis steps: Junction-only sequences produced by ImmunoSEQ had no quality scores, so filtering differed. Measured with immunoSEQ multiplex PCR; TCRdb has only the in-frame clones, and not every one. For V, J and clone size, that table is used; D and trimming come from the DNA. Of about 600,000 clones listed, approximately 97% were seen once; the top ten hold around 0.06%. This sample is part of a study of shared clonotypes between healthy human individuals. On the study more broadly: Donors had three CD4 naive, three CD4 memory, two CD8 naive and one CD8 memory plate apiece. General study findings and limits: Around 5.4% of naive CD4 clonotypes were common to a handful of donors.

J gave up 4 bases and V 1 base, and 10 bases lay outside the gene matches. CDR3 length: 17 amino acids. Germline CDR1 is SGHVS and CDR2 is FQNEAQ. This sequence was found in a woman aged 25 to 39 in good health. The chain joins TRBV7-8 to TRBJ2-7; 10 nucleotides agree with TRBD2. The sample taken for sequencing was naive CD4+ T cells sorted from blood. The subset here: CD45RA+ positively selected. CDR3 coding DNA: TGTGCCAGCAGCTTAGATTACAGCGGGAGGGCCGTTTACGAGCAGTACTTC. This encodes CASSLDYSGRAVYEQYF.